The 26 T cell receptor beta chains in this list originate from one sample, sequenced in a study of blood T cell repertoires in COVID-19. Some clones are missing from TCRdb's copy, which holds only in-frame ones; the method was immunoSEQ multiplex PCR. The sample holds around 47,000 clones, around 85% seen once. What was sequenced was peripheral blood. The receptors shown here come from an elderly woman with COVID-19, enrolled during active disease.

The chain couples TRBV5-1 to TRBJ2-2; the D gene is possibly TRBD2 (5 bases). The ends were cut back, 3 bases at V and 7 bases at J, with 13 bases in the middle. Germline values: CDR1 SGHRS, CDR2 YFSETQ. This CDR3 has 14 amino acids. In DNA, the CDR3 is TGCGCCAGCAGCTCAGAATCGACTAACGGGGAGCTGTTTTTT. It codes for CASSSESTNGELFF. The full variable domain, in which reference TRBV5-1 and TRBJ2-2 provide the parts outside the CDR3, is KAGVTQTPRYLIKTRGQQVTLSCSPISGHRSVSWYQQTPGQGLQFLFEYFSETQRNKGNFPGRFSGRQFSNSRSEMNVSTLELGDSALYLCASSSESTNGELFFGEGSRLTVL.

The chain has TRBV9 and TRBJ2-1; 13 nucleotides match TRBD2. The CDR3 covers 16 residues. Trimming removed 2 bases from V and 5 bases from J; junction bases left unmatched: 4. The germline gives CDR1 SGDLS, CDR2 YYNGEE. The CDR3 coding sequence is TGTGCCAGCAGCGTCGGACTAGCGGGAGAAAACAATGAGCAGTTCTTC. Protein sequence: CASSVGLAGENNEQFF.

The chain is built from TRBV5-1 and TRBJ1-1; maybe TRBD1 (6 bases). V lost 0 bases and J lost 1, with 7 bases in between. The CDR3 spans 14 residues. The germline gives CDR1 SGHRS, CDR2 YFSETQ. The CDR3 region has the DNA TGCGCCAGCAGCTTGGCGGACAGGAACACTGAAGCTTTCTTT. It codes for CASSLADRNTEAFF.

This chain's CDR3 is CASRGRSTTNNQPQHF. As DNA, the CDR3 is TGTGCCAGCAGGGGGCGATCAACTACTAATAATCAGCCCCAGCATTTT. The V gene is TRBV28, the J gene TRBJ1-5; D possibly corresponds to TRBD1 (5 bases). V gave up 6 bases and J gave up 4 bases, with 19 bases separating them. This CDR3 is built from 16 residues. Germline CDR1 and CDR2: MDHEN and SYDVKM.

V and J are TRBV18 and TRBJ1-2; 11 nucleotides agree with TRBD1. The ends lost 5 bases at V and 6 bases at J; junction bases unmatched: 8. Germline-derived CDR1 and CDR2 are KGHSH and LQKENI. The CDR3 contains 15 residues. DNA for the CDR3: TGTGCCAGCTCAAAGCGGACAGGGGGCGAAGATGGCTACACCTTC. Protein: CASSKRTGGEDGYTF.

The chain has TRBV4-1 and TRBJ2-3, with 8 bases lining up with TRBD2. With 1 base clipped from V and 5 bases from J, the junction kept 14 bases outside the gene matches. In germline, CDR1 is MGHRA, CDR2 YSYEKL. The CDR3 is 18 residues long. The CDR3 loop reads CASSQVLTSAPWEDTQYF. CDR3 sequence (DNA): TGCGCCAGCAGCCAAGTATTGACTAGCGCCCCCTGGGAAGATACGCAGTATTTT.

V is TRBV3-1 (or the pseudogene TRBV3-2) and J is TRBJ2-5; TRBD2 matches 8 bases. This CDR3 has 15 amino acids. The V gene end was trimmed by 4 bases and the J gene end by 0 bases; junction bases not matched to a gene: 4. Germline V lookup: CDR1 LGHDT, CDR2 YNNKEL (reference sequence). Here the CDR3 reads CASSPIAGYQETQYF. As DNA, the CDR3 is TGTGCCAGCAGCCCCATAGCGGGGTACCAAGAGACCCAGTACTTC.

The V call is TRBV5-1, the J call TRBJ1-3; unclear D gene. The germline CDR1 and CDR2 sequences are SGHRS and YFSETQ. The CDR3 covers 17 residues. V was shortened by 0 bases and J by 0 bases, with 13 bases between the two germline ends. The chain's CDR3 is CASSLGTAGGSGNTIYF. As DNA, the CDR3 is TGCGCCAGCAGCTTGGGAACAGCCGGAGGCTCTGGAAACACCATATATTTT.

This sequence joins TRBV7-8 and TRBJ2-7; 7 nucleotides match TRBD1. CDR3 size: 13 residues. Looked up from germline, CDR1 is SGHVS and CDR2 is FQNEAQ. With V trimmed by 6 bases and J by 2 bases, 4 bases remained unmatched. The CDR3: CASRPGQPYEQYF. CDR3 nucleotides: TGTGCCAGCAGGCCGGGACAGCCCTACGAGCAGTACTTC.

This chain uses TRBV18 with TRBJ2-1; 14 bases are shared with TRBD2. The V segment lost 0 bases and the J segment 5 bases; nucleotides outside the gene matches: 0. The CDR3 is 16 amino acids. Germline values: CDR1 KGHSH, CDR2 LQKENI. The CDR3 nucleotides are TGTGCCAGCTCACCACCGGGACTAGCGGGAGACAATGAGCAGTTCTTC. Its protein is CASSPPGLAGDNEQFF.

The gene calls are TRBV3-1 (or the pseudogene TRBV3-2) and TRBJ1-1; D is perhaps TRBD1 (6 bases). V gave up 2 bases and J gave up 5 bases, with 15 bases separating them. The CDR3 length is 15 residues. From germline, CDR1 is LGHDT and CDR2 YNNKEL (reference sequence). The CDR3 is CASSQSVQGGTEAFF. CDR3 coding DNA: TGTGCCAGCAGCCAATCAGTACAGGGTGGTACTGAAGCTTTCTTT.

This chain joins TRBV18 and TRBJ1-1, with no clear D. V was shortened by 0 bases and J by 1 base, with 6 bases between the two germline ends. The CDR3 is 14 residues long. Germline values: CDR1 KGHSH, CDR2 LQKENI. The CDR3 DNA reads as TGTGCCAGCTCACCACCGCCAGGGAACACTGAAGCTTTCTTT. Residues: CASSPPPGNTEAFF. Full variable domain (outside the CDR3, taken from reference TRBV18 and TRBJ1-1): NAGVMQNPRHLVRRRGQEARLRCSPMKGHSHVYWYRQLPEEGLKFMVYLQKENIIDESGMPKERFSAEFPKEGPSILRIQQVVRGDSAAYFCASSPPPGNTEAFFGQGTRLTVV.

This chain links TRBV9 with TRBJ1-2; D gene unclear. Trimming shortened V by 1 base and J by 1 base, and 8 bases separated the two germline ends. Per the germline V gene, CDR1 is SGDLS and CDR2 is YYNGEE. This CDR3 is 14 amino acids long. CDR3 sequence: CASSVSRLNYGYTF. The CDR3 coding sequence is TGTGCCAGCAGCGTAAGCAGGCTTAACTATGGCTACACCTTC.

This rearrangement joins TRBV7-3 to TRBJ2-1; D is possibly TRBD1 (6 bases). Per germline, CDR1 SGHTA and CDR2 FQGTGA. The CDR3 contains 16 residues. With 1 base removed from V and 1 base from J, the gap between germline ends came to 11 bases. The CDR3 DNA reads TGTGCCAGCAGCTTAATAGGACAGCTGTCCTACAATGAGCAGTTCTTC. Protein sequence: CASSLIGQLSYNEQFF.

The chain employs TRBV20-1 and TRBJ1-1; D is uncertain. Looked up from germline, CDR1 is DFQATT and CDR2 is SNEGSKA (reference sequence). Trimming removed 3 bases at V and 1 base at J, with 9 bases between. The CDR3 runs 13 residues. CDR3 bases: TGCAGTGCTAGTTTGACAACGAACACTGAAGCTTTCTTT. Translation gives CSASLTTNTEAFF.

The V call is TRBV13, the J call TRBJ1-1; tentative D call: TRBD1 (5 bases). CDR3 length: 12 residues. Trimming shortened V by 5 bases and J by 10 bases, and 14 bases separated the two germline ends. From germline, CDR1 is PRHDT and CDR2 FYEKMQ (reference sequence). CDR3 in DNA: TGTGCCAGCAGCGCGGGACTAAAAGGAGCTTTCTTT. Translating gives CASSAGLKGAFF.

V is TRBV19 and J is TRBJ1-2; TRBD1 matches 7 bases. The CDR3 covers 14 residues. Germline CDR1 and CDR2: LNHDA and SQIVND (reference sequence). The trim removed 6 bases at V and 2 bases at J, leaving 6 bases unmatched. CDR3 coding DNA: TGTGCCAGTAGCCAACAGGGGTGGAACTATGGCTACACCTTC. Translated, it gives CASSQQGWNYGYTF.

This chain links TRBV3-1 (or the pseudogene TRBV3-2) with TRBJ1-6, with a tentative D call TRBD1 (5 bases). Trimming removed 0 bases from V and 8 bases from J, with 11 bases in between. This CDR3 is 15 amino acids long. Germline-derived CDR1 and CDR2 are LGHDT and YNNKEL (reference sequence). CDR3 loop: CASSQDPGEYSPLHF. CDR3 bases: TGTGCCAGCAGCCAAGATCCGGGGGAGTATTCACCCCTCCACTTT.

V usage is TRBV28 and J usage is TRBJ1-3, with 8 bases matching TRBD1. Trimming at V came to 6 bases and at J to 0 bases, leaving 7 bases not matched to a gene. CDR3 size: 16 residues. Germline V lookup: CDR1 MDHEN, CDR2 SYDVKM. CDR3 in DNA: TGTGCCAGCAGACGGACAGGGCCCACCTCTGGAAACACCATATATTTT. As protein: CASRRTGPTSGNTIYF.

In its sample, this clone was seen once. The chain links TRBV10-3 to TRBJ1-1, with 7 positions matching TRBD1. This CDR3 spans 13 amino acids. The germline V gene has CDR1 ENHRY and CDR2 SYGVKD. With V trimmed by 6 bases and J by 1 base, 2 bases remained unmatched. CDR3 sequence reads: CAIRSGGNTEAFF. The CDR3 region has the DNA TGTGCCATCAGATCAGGGGGGAACACTGAAGCTTTCTTT.

The V and J genes are TRBV28 and TRBJ2-7, with D tentatively TRBD1 (6 bases). The CDR3 has 15 amino acids. CDR1 is MDHEN, CDR2 SYDVKM, per germline. The V and J ends lost 8 bases and 3 bases respectively, with 20 bases between them. The CDR3 DNA sequence: TGTGCCAGCTGCGGAAGGGGGACGGGGAGCTACGAGCAGTACTTC. It translates to CASCGRGTGSYEQYF.

The CDR3 bases are TGTGCCAGTAGTCGGCGGGCCCCACCGGACACCGGGGAGCTGTTTTTT. This codes for CASSRRAPPDTGELFF. The chain employs TRBV19 and TRBJ2-2; D is perhaps TRBD2 (5 bases). The CDR3 is made up of 16 amino acids. Per the germline V gene, CDR1 is LNHDA and CDR2 is SQIVND (reference sequence). With 5 bases removed from V and 3 bases from J, the gap between germline ends came to 16 bases.

The chain is built from TRBV2 and TRBJ2-1; 8 bases are a match to TRBD2. Germline V gene lookup returns CDR1 SNHLY and CDR2 FYNNEI. Trimming at V came to 5 bases and at J to 9 bases, leaving 15 bases not matched to a gene. The CDR3 spans 16 residues. The CDR3 protein is CASSPWTQRESIEQFF. CDR3 DNA: TGTGCCAGCAGTCCTTGGACCCAGCGGGAGTCTATTGAGCAGTTCTTC.

The chain couples TRBV18 to TRBJ2-7; TRBD2 matches 9 bases. CDR3 length: 14 residues. Per germline, CDR1 KGHSH and CDR2 LQKENI. V shed 2 bases, J shed 5 bases, and the junction held 4 bases outside the gene matches. CDR3 protein: CASSPGTSRHEQYF. In DNA form, the CDR3 reads TGTGCCAGCTCACCAGGGACTAGCAGGCACGAGCAGTACTTC.

The chain recombines TRBV5-1 with TRBJ1-1, with 9 bases aligning to TRBD1. The germline CDR1 and CDR2 sequences are SGHRS and YFSETQ. The CDR3 spans 15 residues. Trimming removed 0 bases from V and 2 bases from J; junction bases left unmatched: 2. The CDR3 sequence is CASSLVQGANTEAFF. DNA of the CDR3: TGCGCCAGCAGCTTGGTACAGGGGGCCAACACTGAAGCTTTCTTT.

The chain couples TRBV7-8 to TRBJ2-7; TRBD2 is a possible D gene (5 bases). Between the trimmed V and J ends, which lost 4 bases and 0 bases, there was a span of 10 bases. CDR1 and CDR2 (germline): SGHVS, FQNEAQ. This CDR3 spans 14 amino acids. The CDR3 here is CASSYKRNSYEQYF. Here the CDR3 DNA reads TGTGCCAGCAGCTACAAGCGGAACTCCTACGAGCAGTACTTC.